The 22 T cell receptor beta chains given below trace back to one sample, sequenced in a study of cytomegalovirus exposure and HLA in healthy donors. TCRdb's copy holds only in-frame clones and misses some; the assay was immunoSEQ multiplex PCR. The sample includes approximately 300,000 clones, about nine tenths of them seen just once. Input material: PBMCs. The source is a young woman in good health and CMV-seronegative.

The chain has TRBV28 and TRBJ2-7; D is possibly TRBD2 (7 bases). The CDR3 consists of 14 residues. The germline gives CDR1 MDHEN, CDR2 SYDVKM. This chain's CDR3 is CGCSGRGAFREQYF. The CDR3 bases are TGTGGTTGCTCTGGGAGGGGGGCCTTCCGGGAGCAGTACTTC.

This clone appeared once. This chain connects TRBV5-1 to TRBJ2-5, with 8 positions matching TRBD2. The V and J ends lost 4 bases and 5 bases, in that order; junction bases with no gene match: 10. The CDR3 has 15 amino acids. Germline lookup yields CDR1 SGHRS and CDR2 YFSETQ. CDR3 sequence reads: CASSTSGGQQETQYF. CDR3 bases: TGCGCCAGCAGCACCTCGGGGGGGCAGCAGGAGACCCAGTACTTC.

The V and J genes are TRBV2 and TRBJ1-4; 11 bases match TRBD1. Germline V lookup: CDR1 SNHLY, CDR2 FYNNEI. The CDR3 consists of 15 residues. V gave up 7 bases and J gave up 7 bases; unmatched junction bases: 8. The CDR3: CASNPRTGGSEKLFF. DNA of the CDR3: TGTGCCAGCAACCCTCGGACAGGGGGCAGTGAAAAACTGTTTTTT.

V is TRBV27 and J is TRBJ2-7, with TRBD2 matching over 7 bases. The CDR3 consists of 15 residues. The junction had 8 bases not matched to a gene; V was cut back by 2 bases and J by 4 bases. From germline, CDR1 is MNHEY and CDR2 SMNVEV (reference sequence). CDR3 region: CASSLIAGEGYEQYF. CDR3 DNA sequence: TGTGCCAGCAGTTTAATTGCGGGAGAAGGGTACGAGCAGTACTTC.

The chain recombines TRBV9 with TRBJ2-1, with TRBD2 matching 10 bases. The germline V gene encodes CDR1 SGDLS and CDR2 YYNGEE. Trimming cost V 3 bases and J 5 bases; bases outside gene matches: 8. This CDR3 is 16 amino acids long. CDR3 nucleotides: TGTGCCAGCAGCGGCTCCGGGACTAGCGCTCACAATGAGCAGTTCTTC. Encoded protein: CASSGSGTSAHNEQFF. Using reference TRBV9 and TRBJ2-1 for the parts outside the CDR3, the full variable domain is DSGVTQTPKHLITATGQRVTLRCSPRSGDLSVYWYQQSLDQGLQFLIQYYNGEERAKGNILERFSAQQFPDLHSELNLSSLELGDSALYFCASSGSGTSAHNEQFFGPGTRLTVL.

The chain recombines TRBV7-3 with TRBJ2-7; no clear D. CDR1 and CDR2 from the germline V gene are SGHTA and FQGTGA. The CDR3 contains 13 residues. V gave up 5 bases and J gave up 8 bases, with 16 bases separating them. The DNA for the CDR3 is TGTGCCAGCAGCGCCCAAGACATGTCCAAGCAGTACTTC. Amino acid sequence: CASSAQDMSKQYF.

The chain has TRBV6-5 and TRBJ1-1; TRBD1 aligns across 8 bases. CDR1 is MNHEY, CDR2 SVGAGI, per germline. Trimming cost V 7 bases and J 0 bases; bases outside gene matches: 7. The CDR3 runs 15 residues. CDR3 DNA: TGTGCCAGCAACCAGGGGGCGGGAGTGAACACTGAAGCTTTCTTT. This encodes CASNQGAGVNTEAFF.

The J gene is TRBJ2-7, the V gene TRBV6-5; a weak D match, TRBD2 (5 bases). CDR3 length equals 14 residues. In germline, CDR1 is MNHEY, CDR2 SVGAGI. V gave up 4 bases and J gave up 0 bases, with 10 bases separating them. The CDR3 loop reads CASSSDWSSYEQYF. CDR3 nucleotides: TGTGCCAGCAGTTCGGACTGGAGCTCCTACGAGCAGTACTTC.

The genes are TRBV11-1 and TRBJ2-5; TRBD2 might be the D (6 bases). V lost 3 bases and J 6 bases, leaving 14 bases between the germline ends. The germline V gene has CDR1 SGHAT and CDR2 FQDESV (reference sequence). The CDR3 has 14 residues. The CDR3 loop reads CASSFYGGVKTQYF. Here the CDR3 DNA reads TGTGCCAGCAGCTTTTACGGGGGTGTGAAGACCCAGTACTTC.

The chain combines TRBV11-2 with TRBJ2-5; 8 bases are a match to TRBD1. This CDR3 comprises 13 residues. The germline gives CDR1 SGHAT, CDR2 FQNNGV. J gave up 4 bases and V 5 bases, and 3 bases lay outside the gene matches. The CDR3 coding sequence is TGTGCCAGCAGCCATACAGGGGGAGAGACCCAGTACTTC. As protein: CASSHTGGETQYF.

This chain joins TRBV27 and TRBJ2-7; 10 nucleotides agree with TRBD2. The ends lost 3 bases at V and 6 bases at J; junction bases unmatched: 8. The CDR3 has 15 residues. Germline assignment: CDR1 MNHEY and CDR2 SMNVEV (reference sequence). The CDR3 DNA reads as TGTGCCAGCAGTTTTAGTCTAGCGGGAGTCTCCGAGCAGTACTTC. This gives the protein CASSFSLAGVSEQYF.

This clone has just one count. The chain carries TRBV4-3 and TRBJ2-3; maybe TRBD1 (6 bases). V was trimmed by 0 bases and J by 2 bases, leaving 12 bases between them. The CDR3 sequence is 16 residues long. Looked up from germline, CDR1 is LGHNA and CDR2 is YSLEER. The CDR3 sequence: CASSQEAGANTDTQYF. The CDR3 nucleotides read TGCGCCAGCAGCCAAGAGGCAGGGGCGAACACAGATACGCAGTATTTT.

V and J are TRBV5-1 and TRBJ2-5, with 7 bases matching TRBD1. Germline CDR1 is SGHRS and CDR2 is YFSETQ. This CDR3 has 15 amino acids. Trimming removed 4 bases from V and 8 bases from J; junction bases left unmatched: 14. The DNA of the CDR3 is TGCGCCAGCAGCCCCCCCACCACAGGGGACCCTACCCAGTACTTC. This codes for CASSPPTTGDPTQYF.

CDR3 sequence (DNA): TGTGCCTGGAGCGCGGGTCCCGGGCGGTTTCAGTACTTC. This sequence encodes CAWSAGPGRFQYF. The chain employs TRBV30 and TRBJ2-4; D perhaps matches TRBD2 (5 bases). V was shortened by 3 bases and J by 11 bases, with 17 bases between the two germline ends. Germline CDR1 and CDR2: GTSNPN and SVGIG (reference sequence). The CDR3 extends over 13 amino acids.

The J gene is TRBJ1-5, the V gene TRBV10-3; TRBD1 might be the D (6 bases). V lost 4 bases and J 7 bases, leaving 14 bases between the germline ends. CDR3 size: 14 residues. Germline V gene lookup returns CDR1 ENHRY and CDR2 SYGVKD. The CDR3 nucleotides read TGTGCCATCAGTGGAGGGGCAGGGGAACAGCCCCAGCATTTT. Translating gives CAISGGAGEQPQHF.

This chain joins TRBV2 and TRBJ2-5; D is undetermined. Germline V gene lookup returns CDR1 SNHLY and CDR2 FYNNEI. CDR3 size: 14 residues. V was clipped by 3 bases and J by 2 bases, with 10 bases between them. The CDR3, as DNA: TGTGCCAGCAGTGATGTGCGGTCTCAAGAGACCCAGTACTTC. Its protein is CASSDVRSQETQYF. The full variable domain, with the rest looked up from reference TRBV2 and TRBJ2-5, is EPEVTQTPSHQVTQMGQEVILRCVPISNHLYFYWYRQILGQKVEFLVSFYNNEISEKSEIFDDQFSVERPDGSNFTLKIRSTKLEDSAMYFCASSDVRSQETQYFGPGTRLLVL.

The genes are TRBV11-3 and TRBJ2-1, with 10 bases identical to TRBD1. V lost 2 bases and J lost 2; bases outside the gene matches: 3. Germline CDR1 reads SGHNT; CDR2 reads YENEEA. CDR3 size: 16 residues. CDR3 in amino acids: CASSLLGQGPYNEQFF. The CDR3 bases are TGTGCCAGCAGCTTACTGGGACAGGGGCCCTACAATGAGCAGTTCTTC.

This clone appeared once. V usage is TRBV7-9 and J usage is TRBJ1-1; D gene ambiguous. CDR1 and CDR2 (germline): SEHNR, FQNEAQ (reference sequence). The V and J ends lost 2 bases and 1 base respectively, with 8 bases between them. This CDR3 has 14 residues. The CDR3 region is CASSLTETNTEAFF. CDR3 nucleotide sequence: TGTGCCAGCAGCTTAACAGAAACGAACACTGAAGCTTTCTTT.

The rearrangement links TRBV4-3 to TRBJ2-5, with D possibly being TRBD1 (5 bases). Per germline, CDR1 LGHNA and CDR2 YSLEER. V lost 0 bases, J lost 2 bases, and 7 bases lay in between. The CDR3 contains 14 residues. The CDR3 bases are TGCGCCAGCAGCCAAGAGACAGAACAAGAGACCCAGTACTTC. Encoded protein: CASSQETEQETQYF.

This clone was seen once. The rearrangement joins TRBV28 to TRBJ2-2; D gene uncertain. CDR3 size: 13 residues. Trimming removed 6 bases from V and 0 bases from J, with 5 bases in between. Germline CDR1 MDHEN, CDR2 SYDVKM. CDR3 coding DNA: TGTGCCAGCAGGGTAGCGAACACCGGGGAGCTGTTTTTT. This gives the protein CASRVANTGELFF. Combining the CDR3 with reference TRBV28 and TRBJ2-2 gives the whole variable domain DVKVTQSSRYLVKRTGEKVFLECVQDMDHENMFWYRQDPGLGLRLIYFSYDVKMKEKGDIPEGYSVSREKKERFSLILESASTNQTSMYLCASRVANTGELFFGEGSRLTVL.

This chain links TRBV27 with TRBJ2-1, with 7 bases matching TRBD2. V lost 5 bases, J lost 5 bases, and 15 bases stayed unmatched. Germline CDR1 reads MNHEY; CDR2 reads SMNVEV (reference sequence). This CDR3 is built from 17 residues. CDR3 sequence reads: CASSRTQLASFNNEQFF. CDR3 coding DNA: TGTGCCAGCAGTCGAACTCAACTAGCGAGTTTCAACAATGAGCAGTTCTTC.

The genes are TRBV18 and TRBJ1-3; D is unclear. With 4 bases removed from V and 4 bases from J, the gap between germline ends came to 20 bases. This CDR3 comprises 17 residues. From germline, CDR1 is KGHSH and CDR2 LQKENI. The DNA of the CDR3 is TGTGCCAGCTCACTACTAGTTTCGGGGAATGCGGGAAACACCATATATTTT. Translated, it gives CASSLLVSGNAGNTIYF.